The 23 T cell receptor beta chains reported below all come from one sample, sequenced in a study of shared clonotypes between healthy human individuals. The protocol was immunoSEQ multiplex PCR, while the TCRdb copy is restricted to in-frame clones and leaves out a portion. Here the sample spans about 580,000 clones, about 98% being singletons. In the naive CD8 group, cells lacked CD45RO and were positively selected for CCR7, so terminally differentiated effector memory CD45RA+ cells were left out. Sequencing was done on a sample of naive CD8+ T cells sorted from blood. The receptors were gathered from a young man in good health.

This chain uses TRBV27 with TRBJ2-2; perhaps TRBD2 as D (5 bases). The germline CDR1 and CDR2 sequences are MNHEY and SMNVEV (reference sequence). The V end lost 7 bases, the J end lost 5 bases, and 11 bases lay between the germline ends. There are 13 residues in the CDR3. CDR3: CASKVRGTGELFF. DNA for the CDR3: TGTGCCAGCAAGGTACGCGGGACCGGGGAGCTGTTTTTT.

The rearrangement links TRBV4-3 to TRBJ2-7; D call uncertain. V was cut by 0 bases and J by 4 bases, with 13 bases left in between. The CDR3 spans 15 residues. Germline-derived CDR1 and CDR2 are LGHNA and YSLEER. Here the CDR3 DNA reads TGCGCCAGCAGCCAAGATCAAGTTAGCAGTTACGAGCAGTACTTC. It codes for CASSQDQVSSYEQYF.

The rearrangement links TRBV7-2 to TRBJ2-5; 9 bases line up with TRBD2. Germline loops: CDR1 SGHTA, CDR2 FQGNSA. CDR3 size: 17 residues. V lost 6 bases, J lost 2 bases, and 13 bases stayed unmatched. CDR3 sequence: CASRYVAGEVPQETQYF. The DNA for the CDR3 is TGTGCCAGCAGATACGTAGCGGGAGAGGTCCCGCAAGAGACCCAGTACTTC. Full variable domain (outside the CDR3, taken from reference TRBV7-2 and TRBJ2-5): GAGVSQSPSNKVTEKGKDVELRCDPISGHTALYWYRQSLGQGLEFLIYFQGNSAPDKSGLPSDRFSAERTGGSVSTLTIQRTQQEDSAVYLCASRYVAGEVPQETQYFGPGTRLLVL.

The chain carries TRBV7-9 and TRBJ2-3, with 16 nucleotides matching TRBD2. Looked up from germline, CDR1 is SEHNR and CDR2 is FQNEAQ (reference sequence). The J segment lost 1 base and the V segment lost 5 bases, leaving 6 bases of the junction unmatched. The CDR3 loop spans 18 amino acids. The CDR3 protein is CASSAGLAGGAGTDTQYF. CDR3 coding DNA: TGTGCCAGCAGCGCGGGACTAGCGGGAGGGGCGGGCACAGATACGCAGTATTTT.

This chain joins TRBV27 and TRBJ2-5; TRBD2 aligns across 10 bases. J was trimmed by 5 bases and V by 3 bases; bases with no gene match: 6. Looked up from germline, CDR1 is MNHEY and CDR2 is SMNVEV (reference sequence). CDR3 length: 15 residues. The CDR3 DNA follows: TGTGCCAGCAGTTTCGCTAGCGGGGGTTACGAGACCCAGTACTTC. It specifies CASSFASGGYETQYF.

The rearrangement links TRBV5-5 to TRBJ1-2; D possibly corresponds to TRBD1 (5 bases). The V end was cut by 0 bases, the J end by 2 bases, with 5 bases between. Per the germline V gene, CDR1 is SGHKS and CDR2 is YYEKEE (reference sequence). The CDR3 covers 13 residues. The CDR3 protein is CASSLGQNYGYTF. CDR3 DNA: TGTGCCAGCAGCTTGGGACAGAACTATGGCTACACCTTC.

The CDR3 bases are TGCGCCAGCAGCCAAGACCGGGACGGAAGCAGCAATCAGCCCCAGCATTTT. Translating gives CASSQDRDGSSNQPQHF. This rearrangement joins TRBV4-1 to TRBJ1-5, with D possibly being TRBD1 (5 bases). Germline V gene data show CDR1 as MGHRA and CDR2 as YSYEKL. V dropped 0 bases and J dropped 1 base, with 13 bases sitting between them. The CDR3 loop spans 17 amino acids.

This clone was detected once. The chain couples TRBV21-1 to TRBJ2-2. TRBV21-1 has pseudogene status. The CDR3 length is 12 residues. The CDR3 sequence is CASSPAPGELFF. The CDR3 DNA is TGTGCCAGCAGCCCGGCCCCCGGGGAGCTGTTTTTT.

This chain joins TRBV7-2 and TRBJ2-7, with 7 positions matching TRBD2. This CDR3 spans 15 amino acids. CDR1 and CDR2 from the germline V gene are SGHTA and FQGNSA. V lost 4 bases and J lost 2; bases outside the gene matches: 8. The CDR3 DNA reads as TGTGCCAGCAGCTCTCCGAGCGGGGTTACCTACGAGCAGTACTTC. This sequence encodes CASSSPSGVTYEQYF.

This clone came up once. The chain uses TRBV7-9 and TRBJ1-5, with D unresolved. The CDR3 contains 14 residues. The V end was cut by 5 bases, the J end by 5 bases, with 13 bases between. The V gene's germline CDR1 is SEHNR and CDR2 FQNEAQ (reference sequence). CDR3 bases: TGTGCCAGCAGCCTCCCCGGGGTTGATCAGCCCCAGCATTTT. Its protein is CASSLPGVDQPQHF.

In its sample, this clone was seen once. The chain carries TRBV4-1 and TRBJ2-7, with D tentatively TRBD1 (6 bases). Germline CDR1 reads MGHRA; CDR2 reads YSYEKL. The V gene lost 3 bases and the J gene lost 6 bases, with 21 bases spanning the gap. The CDR3 has 16 residues. The CDR3 DNA reads as TGCGCCAGCAGCCAGGGAAGACAGGAGATCTACTCCGAGCAGTACTTC. This translates into CASSQGRQEIYSEQYF.

The chain links TRBV14 to TRBJ2-7; 7 bases are shared with TRBD2. The CDR3 length is 14 residues. Germline CDR1 and CDR2: SGHDN and FVKESK. The junction had 4 bases not matched to a gene; V was cut back by 5 bases and J by 0 bases. CDR3 loop: CASSIAGRSYEQYF. The CDR3 DNA reads TGTGCCAGCAGCATAGCGGGCCGCTCCTACGAGCAGTACTTC.

About this clone itself: This sample also contains other DNA sequences that code for the same CDR3. V is TRBV5-8 and J is TRBJ1-5; a weak D match, TRBD1 (5 bases). The germline V and J ends were trimmed by 4 bases and 2 bases, with 7 bases remaining between them. The germline gives CDR1 SGHTS, CDR2 YDEGEE. The CDR3 sequence is 13 residues long. The CDR3 DNA is TGTGCCAGCAGCCCGGGGGGCAATCAGCCCCAGCATTTT. Translated, it gives CASSPGGNQPQHF.

The J gene is TRBJ2-1, the V gene TRBV2, with 13 nucleotides matching TRBD2. V lost 6 bases and J lost 10; bases outside the gene matches: 15. Germline V lookup: CDR1 SNHLY, CDR2 FYNNEI. CDR3 length: 17 residues. The CDR3 reads CASSPTSGRAPTWEQFF. The CDR3 nucleotides are TGTGCCAGCAGCCCCACTAGCGGGAGGGCCCCTACATGGGAGCAGTTCTTC.

The chain joins TRBV27 to TRBJ1-4, with 9 bases lining up with TRBD1. The CDR3 spans 14 residues. V trimming: 5 bases; J trimming: 7 bases; junction bases outside the gene matches: 5. CDR1 MNHEY and CDR2 SMNVEV come from the germline V gene (reference sequence). In nucleotides, the CDR3 is TGTGCCAGCAGTCCCGGACAGGGGAGTGAAAAACTGTTTTTT. Protein sequence: CASSPGQGSEKLFF.

In DNA, the CDR3 is TGTGCCATCAGTACGGTCTCCTACGAGCAGTACTTC. This codes for CAISTVSYEQYF. V usage is TRBV10-3 and J usage is TRBJ2-7; unclear D gene. Germline CDR1 reads ENHRY; CDR2 reads SYGVKD. Trimming cost V 5 bases and J 0 bases, with 5 bases left between them. CDR3 length: 12 amino acids.

V usage is TRBV5-4 and J usage is TRBJ2-3; D not certain. The germline V gene has CDR1 SGHNT and CDR2 YYREEE (reference sequence). The CDR3 length is 13 residues. With 4 bases removed from V and 5 bases from J, the gap between germline ends came to 11 bases. The CDR3 here is CASSQGRVDTQYF. CDR3 nucleotide sequence: TGTGCCAGCAGCCAAGGGCGAGTAGATACGCAGTATTTT.

The rearrangement links TRBV9 to TRBJ1-1, with 10 bases matching TRBD1. Trimming at V came to 0 bases and at J to 5 bases, leaving 1 base not matched to a gene. The CDR3 is 14 amino acids. CDR1 SGDLS and CDR2 YYNGEE come from the germline V gene. This chain's CDR3 is CASSVGTGGTEAFF. For the CDR3, the DNA is TGTGCCAGCAGCGTAGGGACAGGGGGAACTGAAGCTTTCTTT.

This clone came up once. The chain has TRBV5-8 and TRBJ2-7; 7 bases are a match to TRBD2. CDR1 and CDR2 (germline): SGHTS, YDEGEE. Trimming cost V 0 bases and J 2 bases; bases outside gene matches: 5. The CDR3 loop spans 15 amino acids. The CDR3 DNA sequence: TGTGCCAGCAGCTTGGGCCTAGCGGCTACCTACGAGCAGTACTTC. Its translation: CASSLGLAATYEQYF.

The chain recombines TRBV13 with TRBJ2-3, with 13 bases fitting TRBD2. This CDR3 region has 15 residues. Germline assignment: CDR1 PRHDT and CDR2 FYEKMQ (reference sequence). The trim removed 5 bases at V and 6 bases at J, leaving 5 bases unmatched. In DNA, the CDR3 is TGTGCCAGCAGCCAGAGACTAGCGGGAGGCGATACGCAGTATTTT. Translation gives CASSQRLAGGDTQYF.

The V call is TRBV12-5, the J call TRBJ2-1; D is unclear. The CDR3 spans 14 residues. Germline V gene data show CDR1 as LGHNT and CDR2 as FRNRAP. Trimming stripped 7 bases from V and 0 bases from J, with 10 bases between. This CDR3 is CASDDPASYNEQFF. As DNA, the CDR3 is TGTGCTAGTGATGACCCGGCCTCCTACAATGAGCAGTTCTTC. Based on the CDR3 plus reference TRBV12-5 and TRBJ2-1, the full variable domain is DARVTQTPRHKVTEMGQEVTMRCQPILGHNTVFWYRQTMMQGLELLAYFRNRAPLDDSGMPKDRFSAEMPDATLATLKIQPSEPRDSAVYFCASDDPASYNEQFFGPGTRLTVL.

CDR3 nucleotides: TGTGCCAGCAGCTTAGAATTCCAGATTCCCCTCTATGGCTACACCTTC. This sequence encodes CASSLEFQIPLYGYTF. The chain has TRBV11-1 and TRBJ1-2; D is ambiguous. Germline assignment: CDR1 SGHAT and CDR2 FQDESV (reference sequence). Between the trimmed V and J ends, which lost 1 base and 4 bases, there was a span of 16 bases. The CDR3 extends over 16 amino acids.

This chain uses TRBV28 with TRBJ1-1, with D unclear. The CDR3 length is 15 residues. The germline CDR1 and CDR2 sequences are MDHEN and SYDVKM. Trimming cost V 5 bases and J 0 bases, with 13 bases left between them. As DNA, the CDR3 is TGTGCCAGCAGTCTCCTTCTGGGTATGAACACTGAAGCTTTCTTT. Its translation is CASSLLLGMNTEAFF.